This is a list of T cell receptor beta chains from one sample in a study of cytotoxic CD8 clonotypes in ibrutinib-treated CLL. Assay used: immunoSEQ multiplex PCR; TCRdb lists only in-frame clones, some missing. This sample has around 250,000 clones, with 70% found just once. Specimen: PBMCs, collected after 24 months of ibrutinib treatment. These receptors were obtained from a human donor with chronic lymphocytic leukemia. Each CDR3 is given with its conserved first and last residue. The order of the fields is D gene, clone size, V gene, J gene, CDR3 DNA, CDR3 protein. D genes are given only for firm matches. Some rows have no size entry. The others give once, few or many, or a class for an expanded clone.

.	.	TRBV28	TRBJ1-2	TGTGCCAGCAGACGACCGGGCGCAGCCACCTATGGCTACACCTTC	CASRRPGAATYGYTF
TRBD1	.	TRBV4-3	TRBJ1-2	TGCGCCAGCAGCCCCAAATCACCCACAGGGGGCAAGTATGGCTACACCTTC	CASSPKSPTGGKYGYTF
TRBD2	.	TRBV5-4	TRBJ2-1	TGTGCCAGCAGCTTGACTAGCGGGAACAATGAGCAGTTCTTC	CASSLTSGNNEQFF
.	.	TRBV30	TRBJ1-4	TGTGCCTCCGTGCCATCGGGGAATGAAAAACTGTTTTTT	CASVPSGNEKLFF
TRBD1	.	TRBV10-3	TRBJ1-5	TGTGCCATCAGAGTTACCTACAGGGGGCGCGGTCAGCCCCAGCATTTT	CAIRVTYRGRGQPQHF
TRBD2	once	TRBV5-1	TRBJ2-7	TGCGCCAGCAGCTTAGCTAGCGGGAGTGGCGAGCAGTACTTC	CASSLASGSGEQYF
.	.	TRBV6-5	TRBJ2-3	TGTGCCAGCAGTTACTCCGTCCGGGGAAGGACGCAGTATTTT	CASSYSVRGRTQYF
.	once	TRBV28	TRBJ1-1	TGTGCCAGCACTAGGGGGTCTGAAGCTTTCTTT	CASTRGSEAFF
TRBD1	.	TRBV6-5	TRBJ1-2	TGTGCCAGCAGCCCCGACAGGGACATCTATGGCTACACCTTC	CASSPDRDIYGYTF
TRBD2	.	TRBV9	TRBJ2-1	TGTGCCAGCAGCGTTCCCACCGGACTAGCGGGAATCCATGAGCAGTTCTTC	CASSVPTGLAGIHEQFF
.	.	TRBV7-9	TRBJ1-2	TGTGCCAGCAGCCCCCCAGCTTACGGGGGCGCCAGTGGCTACACCTTC	CASSPPAYGGASGYTF
.	.	TRBV5-5	TRBJ2-6	TGTGCCAGCAGCTTGAGTACTGGGGCCAACGTCCTGACTTTC	CASSLSTGANVLTF
.	.	TRBV25-1	TRBJ2-7	TGTGCCAGCAGTGATGCCGGGCCCCCTCGCGAGCAGTACTTC	CASSDAGPPREQYF
.	few	TRBV5-1	TRBJ2-1	TGCGCCAGCAGCTTGTACGCAAACAATGAGCAGTTCTTC	CASSLYANNEQFF
.	.	TRBV5-1	TRBJ2-7	TGCGCCAGCAGCTTGGCCTTGCCAGGGGGGCACGAGCAGTACTTC	CASSLALPGGHEQYF
.	few	TRBV4-2	TRBJ2-1	TGTGCCAGCAGCCCCCACGCGGCTAGCGCCTCCGAGGAGCAGTTCTTC	CASSPHAASASEEQFF
TRBD2	.	TRBV6-5	TRBJ2-5	TGTGCCAGCAGTCCGGGACTAGCGTTTTTCGAGACCCAGTACTTC	CASSPGLAFFETQYF
TRBD2	.	TRBV5-1	TRBJ2-1	TGCGCCAGCAGCCCGGTTACTAGCGGGCTGGAGAGGAATGAGCAGTTCTTC	CASSPVTSGLERNEQFF
.	.	TRBV5-1	TRBJ1-5	TGCGCCAGCAGCTTAGGCAGAGATCAGCCCCAGCATTTT	CASSLGRDQPQHF
.	few	TRBV27	TRBJ2-7	TGTGCCAGCCGGCGCACTAACGAGCAGTACTTC	CASRRTNEQYF
.	.	TRBV11-2	TRBJ2-7	TGTGCCAGCAGACGTAGTGAGTCTGGTGAGCAGTACTTC	CASRRSESGEQYF
TRBD1	.	TRBV27	TRBJ1-1	TGTGCCAGCAGTATGCACAGGGGTTACACTGAAGCTTTCTTT	CASSMHRGYTEAFF
TRBD1	once	TRBV5-1	TRBJ2-3	TGCGCCAGCAGCTTGTGGACAGGGACATCAGATACGCAGTATTTT	CASSLWTGTSDTQYF
.	few	TRBV28	TRBJ1-2	TGTGCCAGCAGTTCCACCTTGCTTGGCTACACCTTC	CASSSTLLGYTF
TRBD2	.	TRBV5-4	TRBJ2-3	TGTGCCAGCAGCACCGGGACTAGCGGGATAACAGATACGCAGTATTTT	CASSTGTSGITDTQYF
.	.	TRBV5-1	TRBJ1-2	TGCGCCAGCAGCCCCCTGACCGACCCGGGCTACACCTTC	CASSPLTDPGYTF
.	once	TRBV20-1	TRBJ2-1	TGCAGTGCTAGAGGTGAGGGTGAGCAGTTCTTC	CSARGEGEQFF
.	.	TRBV28	TRBJ2-7	TGTGCCAGCAGTTTCGTCGGGACGGGGCACGAGCAGTACTTC	CASSFVGTGHEQYF
TRBD2	.	TRBV19	TRBJ2-1	TGTGCCAGTACCGAGACTAGCGGACTCTACAATGAGCAGTTCTTC	CASTETSGLYNEQFF
.	.	TRBV9	TRBJ2-3	TGTGCCAGCAGCGTAGCCCCGGGAGTGGCAGATACGCAGTATTTT	CASSVAPGVADTQYF
.	.	TRBV7-9	TRBJ2-7	TGTGCCAGCGGGGACGTTGGAACCCGATCCTACGAGCAGTACTTC	CASGDVGTRSYEQYF
TRBD2	.	TRBV11-3	TRBJ2-1	TGTGCCAGCAGCCAAGGACTAGCCGCAAGTGATGAGCAGTTCTTC	CASSQGLAASDEQFF
.	.	TRBV19	TRBJ2-5	TGTGCCAGTAGAGATCGACGGAACGGAAAACTACAAGAGACCCAGTACTTC	CASRDRRNGKLQETQYF
TRBD1	.	TRBV28	TRBJ2-5	TGTGCCAGCAGCTCCGGGACAGGGGTTCGAGAGACCCAGTACTTC	CASSSGTGVRETQYF
.	.	TRBV29-1	TRBJ1-5	TGCAGCGTGCATGAGGGCCCTGATAGCAATCAGCCCCAGCATTTT	CSVHEGPDSNQPQHF
.	.	TRBV30	TRBJ2-2	TGTGCCTGGAGTGTATTGGGCCCGGGCACCGGGGAGCTGTTTTTT	CAWSVLGPGTGELFF
TRBD2	.	TRBV4-1	TRBJ2-1	TGCGCCAGCAGCCAAGTCGGGACTAGCGGGAGGACTCAATGGTTCTTC	CASSQVGTSGRTQWFF
.	.	TRBV14	TRBJ2-3	TGTGCCAGCAGCCAAGTTTTGGGGGGGCGAGCGCAGTATTTT	CASSQVLGGRAQYF
.	.	TRBV28	TRBJ1-4	TGTGCCAGCAGCCCGGGGTGGAATGAAAAACTGTTTTTT	CASSPGWNEKLFF
.	.	TRBV6-5	TRBJ2-7	TGTGCCAGCAGTTACAGGGCCGAGGCCTACGAGCAGTACTTC	CASSYRAEAYEQYF
.	.	TRBV7-9	TRBJ1-1	TGTGCCAGCACCCTAGGGGACACTGAAGCTTTCTTT	CASTLGDTEAFF
TRBD2	.	TRBV27	TRBJ2-7	TGTGCCAGCTGTCCGGGACTAGCTACACTCTCCTACGAGCAGTACTTC	CASCPGLATLSYEQYF
.	.	TRBV7-2	TRBJ2-5	TGTGCCAGCAGCCCCGGACTATCGTGGCAAGAGACCCAGTACTTC	CASSPGLSWQETQYF
.	.	TRBV2	TRBJ2-1	TGTGCCAGCGCCGGGGCCTTTGGGAATGAGCAGTTCTTC	CASAGAFGNEQFF
TRBD1	.	TRBV29-1	TRBJ2-6	TGCAGCGTCTCCCAGGGGGTCACCGGGGCCAACGTCCTGACTTTC	CSVSQGVTGANVLTF
TRBD1	once	TRBV18	TRBJ2-7	TGTGCCAGCTCATCCGGACAGGGTCCCTCCTACGAGCAGTACTTC	CASSSGQGPSYEQYF
.	.	TRBV28	TRBJ2-7	TGTGCCAGCAGTTTAGATGACAGCCTAGTCTACGAGCAGTACTTC	CASSLDDSLVYEQYF
.	.	TRBV5-1	TRBJ1-3	TGCGCCAGCAGCTTGAACGGCCACTCTGGAAACACCATATATTTT	CASSLNGHSGNTIYF
TRBD2	few	TRBV10-1	TRBJ2-7	TGCGCCAGCGCTGCCACTAGCGGGACCTACGAGCAGTACTTC	CASAATSGTYEQYF
.	few	TRBV9	TRBJ2-1	TGTGCCAGCATGAGTGGCCATGAGCAGTTCTTC	CASMSGHEQFF
TRBD1	.	TRBV7-7	TRBJ2-5	TGTGCTAGCAGACCGACAGGGCAAGAGACCCAGTACTTC	CASRPTGQETQYF
.	.	TRBV5-8	TRBJ1-2	TGTGCCAGCAGCCGAGAGCAAGCTGACTATGGCTACACCTTC	CASSREQADYGYTF
TRBD1	once	TRBV4-3	TRBJ1-4	TGCGCCAGCAGCCAAGTTAACCCGGGACAGGGAACTAATGAAAAACTGTTTTTT	CASSQVNPGQGTNEKLFF